This record covers a single T cell receptor beta chain. Looked up from germline, CDR1 is SGHTA and CDR2 is FQGTGA. The CDR3 runs to 16 residues. The data stem from a study of T cells expressing NK-cell markers. Study-wide background: Most of the eight sequenced donors tested HCMV-seropositive; one tested seronegative.

TCRdb reworked the 5' RACE reads into one entry per CDR3 protein, no DNA. This sample's table reports 400,000 or so distinct CDR3 sequences. The sample comprised blood T cells: a sorted CD56 or NKG2C T cell subset, CD4+ or CD8+ T cells, or bulk PBMC T cells (not recorded which). The origin of this receptor is a woman aged 45-65 years in good health. The chain carries TRBV7-3 and TRBJ2-1. This CDR3 reads CASSLRPRSSYNEQFF. Based on the CDR3 plus reference TRBV7-3 and TRBJ2-1, the full variable domain is GAGVSQTPSNKVTEKGKYVELRCDPISGHTALYWYRQSLGQGPEFLIYFQGTGAADDSGLPNDRFFAVRPEGSVSTLKIQRTERGDSAVYLCASSLRPRSSYNEQFFGPGTRLTVL.